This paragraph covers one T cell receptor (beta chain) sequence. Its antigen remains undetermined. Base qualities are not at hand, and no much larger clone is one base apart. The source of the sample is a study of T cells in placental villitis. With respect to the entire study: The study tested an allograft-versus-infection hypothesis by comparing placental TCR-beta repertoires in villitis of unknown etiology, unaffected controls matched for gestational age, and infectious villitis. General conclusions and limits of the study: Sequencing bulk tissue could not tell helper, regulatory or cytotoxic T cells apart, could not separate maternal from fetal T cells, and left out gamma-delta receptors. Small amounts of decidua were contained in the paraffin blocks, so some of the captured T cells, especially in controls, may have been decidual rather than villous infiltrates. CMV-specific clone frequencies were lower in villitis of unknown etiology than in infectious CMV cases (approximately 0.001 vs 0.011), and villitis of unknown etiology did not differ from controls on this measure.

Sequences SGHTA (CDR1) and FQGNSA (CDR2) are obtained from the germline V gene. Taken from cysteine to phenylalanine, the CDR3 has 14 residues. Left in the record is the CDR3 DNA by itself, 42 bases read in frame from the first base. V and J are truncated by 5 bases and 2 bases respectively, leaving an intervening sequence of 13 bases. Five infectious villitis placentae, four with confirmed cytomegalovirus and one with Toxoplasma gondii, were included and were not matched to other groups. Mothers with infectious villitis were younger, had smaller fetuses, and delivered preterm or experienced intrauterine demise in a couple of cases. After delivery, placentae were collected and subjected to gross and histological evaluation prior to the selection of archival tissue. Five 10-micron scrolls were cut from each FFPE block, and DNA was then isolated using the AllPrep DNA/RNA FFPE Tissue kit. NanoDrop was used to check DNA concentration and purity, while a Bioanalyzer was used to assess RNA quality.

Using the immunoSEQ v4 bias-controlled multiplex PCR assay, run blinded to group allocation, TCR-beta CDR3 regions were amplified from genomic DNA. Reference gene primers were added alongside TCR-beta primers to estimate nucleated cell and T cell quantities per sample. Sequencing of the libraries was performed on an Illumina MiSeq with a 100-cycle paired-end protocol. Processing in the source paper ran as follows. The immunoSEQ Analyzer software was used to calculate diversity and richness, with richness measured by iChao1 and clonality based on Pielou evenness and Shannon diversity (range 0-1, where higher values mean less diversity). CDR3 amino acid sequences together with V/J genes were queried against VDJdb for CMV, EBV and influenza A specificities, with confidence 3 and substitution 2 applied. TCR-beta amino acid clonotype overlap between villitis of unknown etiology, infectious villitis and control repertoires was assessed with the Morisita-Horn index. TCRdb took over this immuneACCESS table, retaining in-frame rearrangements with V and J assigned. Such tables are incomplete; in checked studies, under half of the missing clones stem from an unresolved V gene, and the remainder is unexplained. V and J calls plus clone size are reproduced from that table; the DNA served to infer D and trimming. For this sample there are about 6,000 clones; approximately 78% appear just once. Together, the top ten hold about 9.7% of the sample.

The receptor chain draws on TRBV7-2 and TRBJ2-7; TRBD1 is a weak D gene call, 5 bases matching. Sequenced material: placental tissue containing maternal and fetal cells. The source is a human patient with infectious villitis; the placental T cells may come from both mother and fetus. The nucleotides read TGTGCCAGCAGCCAAGGCAGGGCCGCCTACGAGCAGTACTTC. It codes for CASSQGRAAYEQYF. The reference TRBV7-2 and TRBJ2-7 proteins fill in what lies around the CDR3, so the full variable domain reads GAGVSQSPSNKVTEKGKDVELRCDPISGHTALYWYRQSLGQGLEFLIYFQGNSAPDKSGLPSDRFSAERTGGSVSTLTIQRTQQEDSAVYLCASSQGRAAYEQYFGPGTRLTVT.